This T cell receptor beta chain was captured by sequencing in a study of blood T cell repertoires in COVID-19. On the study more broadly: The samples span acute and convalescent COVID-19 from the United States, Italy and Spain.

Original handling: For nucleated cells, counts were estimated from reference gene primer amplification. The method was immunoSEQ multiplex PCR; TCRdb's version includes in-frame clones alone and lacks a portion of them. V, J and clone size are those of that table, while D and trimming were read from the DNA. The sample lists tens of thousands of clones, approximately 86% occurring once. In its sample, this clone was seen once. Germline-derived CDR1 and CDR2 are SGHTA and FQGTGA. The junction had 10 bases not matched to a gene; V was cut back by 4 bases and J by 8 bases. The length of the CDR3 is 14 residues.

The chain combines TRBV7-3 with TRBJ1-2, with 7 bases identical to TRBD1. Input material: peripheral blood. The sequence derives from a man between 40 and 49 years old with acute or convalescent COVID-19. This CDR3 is CASSSIAGGKGYTF. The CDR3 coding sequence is TGTGCCAGCAGCTCTATAGCAGGGGGTAAAGGCTACACCTTC.